The clone carrying this T cell receptor (beta chain) was detected only once. The CDR3 runs to 13 residues. V lost 4 bases and J lost 7, with 13 bases in between. The germline CDR1 and CDR2 sequences are MNHEY and SVGAGI. The record originates from a study of T cell responses to AZD1222 COVID-19 vaccine. Profiled with immunoSEQ multiplex PCR; TCRdb holds only in-frame clones, not every one. The table includes 120,000 or so clones, 80% to 95% detected once. V is TRBV6-5 and J is TRBJ2-5; D not resolved. Source: peripheral blood, taken 28 days after the second AZD1222 dose. The receptor was derived from an adult who received the AZD1222 COVID-19 vaccine. In nucleotides, the CDR3 is TGTGCCAGCAGTTTAAGCCAGTTGGGGACCCAGTACTTC. This sequence encodes CASSLSQLGTQYF.